Listed below are T cell receptor beta chains from one sample, sequenced in a study of liver allograft versus peripheral blood T cells. One entry per CDR3 protein results from TCRdb running MiXCR on the reads. The sample lists over 10,000 distinct CDR3 sequences; about 18% were seen once. The receptors shown here come from a human patient who had a liver transplant. Some T cells may be supplied by the graft donor. Both conserved end residues are part of each CDR3.

TRBV28 CASSLGDRDEQYF
TRBV30 CAWSRGGQLGSYEQYF
TRBV29-1 CSVGRNNEQFF
TRBV19 CASTVRGRVNTGELFF
TRBV12-3/TRBV12-4 CASSSSDTGELFF
TRBV12-3/TRBV12-4 CASSSGNEQFF
TRBV20-1 CSARDLGRALREQFF
TRBV7-9 CASSLGNMAGSRTEAFF
TRBV20-1 CSARDKDRGLGYTF
TRBV6-1 CASTPGRGSRETQYF
TRBV6-5 CASSYGLWTGDGYTF
TRBV6-1 CASSLGNAGELFF
TRBV7-2 CASSLGQGWVEQYF
TRBV28 CASSPGGGPYEQYF
TRBV5-4 CASSAGAGATNEKLFF
TRBV28 CATRGNSYEQYF
TRBV9 CASSVNPADTQYF
TRBV29-1 CSVGWTLRGDTQYF
TRBV7-9 CASSLVAGPTGELFF
TRBV6-6 CANAESGGFTGELFF
TRBV9 CASNAPGTVNTGELFF
TRBV11-1 CASSLSPSEGLEAFF
TRBV6-6 CASRAERDSYNEQFF
TRBV28 CASSPPPGYNEQFF
TRBV29-1 CSVEDRERQETQYF
TRBV18 CASSIKENSYTF
TRBV20-1 CSARSLSSPLHF
TRBV7-2 CASSPTWGDEKLFF
TRBV19 CASSISETTYNEQFF
TRBV28 CASSLAGVYGELFF
TRBV7-2 CASSLNKRRNEQFF
TRBV6-5 CASNTNSGSGELFF
TRBV15 CATSFQLRTVRGYGYTF
TRBV6-1 CASKGTHGGVSYQPQHF
TRBV20-1 CSARHDAGQVMNTEAFF
TRBV20-1 CSASLGGGVKLFF
TRBV12-3/TRBV12-4 CASSRTVGEKLFF
TRBV11-2 CASSLEGYNRPQHF
TRBV15 CATSRLEGDNSPLHF
TRBV12-3/TRBV12-4 CASSSILGTSGDNEQFF
TRBV3-1 CASSQDLSGTDTQYF
TRBV7-2 CASTRPQGTDTQYF
TRBV19 CATGKQGAGANVLTF
TRBV20-1 CSAMGITGNTIYF
TRBV6-1 CASSRDRSTDTQYF
TRBV30 CAWSRWEGRGNEQFF